Each of the 25 T cell receptor beta chains below was sequenced from the same sample in a study of cytomegalovirus exposure and HLA in healthy donors. PCR employed 60 Vbeta and 13 Jbeta primers. Some clones are missing from TCRdb's copy, which holds only in-frame ones; the method was immunoSEQ multiplex PCR. The sample records 95,000 to 100,000 clones, approximately 9% being singletons. Sequenced: PBMCs. The source of these receptors is a man aged 45-60 years in good health and CMV-seropositive.

This clone appeared a few times. V gene TRBV6-6 combines with J gene TRBJ2-3, with D unclear. V lost 5 bases to trimming and J lost 2 bases, with 14 bases between them. The CDR3 loop spans 15 amino acids. Germline CDR1 is MNHNY and CDR2 is SVGAGI (reference sequence). The CDR3 region is CASSREALTTDTQYF. CDR3 nucleotide sequence: TGTGCCAGCAGTCGCGAGGCCCTAACCACAGATACGCAGTATTTT.

The rearrangement links TRBV2 to TRBJ1-5; TRBD1 agrees at 7 bases. Germline CDR1 SNHLY, CDR2 FYNNEI. The CDR3 sequence is 14 residues long. The junction had 7 bases not matched to a gene; V was cut back by 9 bases and J by 2 bases. The CDR3 spells CASNRDRGNQPQHF. The CDR3 nucleotides are TGTGCCAGTAACCGGGACAGAGGCAATCAGCCCCAGCATTTT.

This clone was seen a few times. The V call is TRBV20-1, the J call TRBJ1-1; D is uncertain. Per the germline V gene, CDR1 is DFQATT and CDR2 is SNEGSKA (reference sequence). The CDR3 extends over 8 amino acids. As DNA, the CDR3 is TGCAGGTCCAGTCGAGCTTTCTTT. It encodes CRSSRAFF.

V usage is TRBV2 and J usage is TRBJ2-4, with 9 nucleotides matching TRBD1. This CDR3 comprises 17 residues. Germline V gene data show CDR1 as SNHLY and CDR2 as FYNNEI. V lost 3 bases to trimming and J lost 0 bases; unmatched junction nucleotides: 6. The CDR3 nucleotides are TGTGCCAGCAGTGAGAAACAGGGGGCTCTAGCCAAAAACATTCAGTACTTC. Protein sequence: CASSEKQGALAKNIQYF.

This clone turned up a few times. V gene TRBV7-6 combines with J gene TRBJ1-5; weak D call: TRBD1 (6 bases). From germline, CDR1 is SGHVS and CDR2 FNYEAQ. This CDR3 region has 15 residues. V was clipped by 6 bases and J by 7 bases, with 19 bases between them. The CDR3 DNA follows: TGTGCCAGCAGTCCCGGGACATACATCAACCAGCCCCAGCATTTT. It translates to CASSPGTYINQPQHF.

This clone was counted only a few times. The J gene is TRBJ2-4, the V gene TRBV29-1; 10 bases line up with TRBD1. V lost 4 bases to trimming and J lost 0 bases; unmatched junction nucleotides: 9. Germline V gene sequence: CDR1 SQVTM, CDR2 ANQGSEA. The length of the CDR3 is 17 residues. CDR3 sequence: CSVAFGTGALAKNIQYF. The CDR3 DNA reads TGCAGCGTTGCATTTGGGACAGGGGCCTTAGCCAAAAACATTCAGTACTTC.

V usage is TRBV7-2 and J usage is TRBJ1-2; D gene uncertain. Trimming left V 5 bases short and J 1 base short, with 5 bases between. The CDR3 sequence is 12 residues long. From germline, CDR1 is SGHTA and CDR2 FQGNSA. As DNA, the CDR3 is TGTGCCAGCAGCCGCAGTAACTATGGCTACACCTTC. It codes for CASSRSNYGYTF.

This clone was counted a few times. V is TRBV9 and J is TRBJ1-3, with TRBD1 identical over 11 bases. The CDR3 is 17 amino acids. V trimming: 0 bases; J trimming: 0 bases; junction bases outside the gene matches: 2. From germline, CDR1 is SGDLS and CDR2 YYNGEE. The CDR3 is CASSVGGTGGSGNTIYF. CDR3 bases: TGTGCCAGCAGCGTAGGAGGGACAGGGGGCTCTGGAAACACCATATATTTT.

The chain links TRBV30 to TRBJ1-1, with 7 bases fitting TRBD1. Germline V gene lookup returns CDR1 GTSNPN and CDR2 SVGIG (reference sequence). CDR3 size: 14 residues. J gave up 1 base and V 5 bases, and 7 bases lay outside the gene matches. The CDR3 protein is CAWEGTAWNTEAFF. CDR3 DNA: TGTGCCTGGGAAGGGACAGCGTGGAACACTGAAGCTTTCTTT.

This clone was observed a handful of times. V gene TRBV12-2 combines with J gene TRBJ1-5. TRBV12-2 is classified as a pseudogene. This CDR3 is 14 amino acids long. The CDR3 sequence: CASRGEKCNQPQHF. As DNA, the CDR3 is TGTGCAAGTCGCGGGGAGAAGTGCAATCAGCCCCAGCATTTT.

The V gene is TRBV19, the J gene TRBJ2-5, with D possibly being TRBD2 (5 bases). CDR1 is LNHDA and CDR2 is SQIVND in the germline V gene (reference sequence). With 10 bases removed from V and 4 bases from J, the gap between germline ends came to 19 bases. CDR3 size: 14 residues. In DNA form, the CDR3 reads TGTGCCACCTCTGGCGGTGGACTGGGAGAGACCCAGTACTTC. It is translated as CATSGGGLGETQYF.

This clone was observed a handful of times. The genes are TRBV28 and TRBJ1-6, with unresolved D. The CDR3 contains 16 residues. V lost 3 bases and J lost 7, with 16 bases in between. Germline V gene lookup returns CDR1 MDHEN and CDR2 SYDVKM. The CDR3 sequence is CASSLGPGSQNSPLHF. CDR3 sequence (DNA): TGTGCCAGCAGTTTGGGTCCGGGGTCGCAGAATTCACCCCTCCACTTT.

This clone was picked up a small number of times. V and J are TRBV9 and TRBJ1-1, with TRBD1 as a possible D gene (5 bases). CDR3 length: 14 amino acids. V lost 2 bases to trimming and J lost 1 base, with 9 bases between them. Germline CDR1 and CDR2: SGDLS and YYNGEE. The CDR3 reads CASSVATGNTEAFF. DNA of the CDR3: TGTGCCAGCAGCGTTGCCACAGGGAACACTGAAGCTTTCTTT. Full variable domain (remainder filled in from reference TRBV9 and TRBJ1-1): DSGVTQTPKHLITATGQRVTLRCSPRSGDLSVYWYQQSLDQGLQFLIQYYNGEERAKGNILERFSAQQFPDLHSELNLSSLELGDSALYFCASSVATGNTEAFFGQGTRLTVV.

The chain combines TRBV19 with TRBJ1-5; possible D gene TRBD1, 6 bases. CDR1 LNHDA and CDR2 SQIVND come from the germline V gene (reference sequence). This CDR3 comprises 16 residues. V was shortened by 5 bases and J by 0 bases, with 14 bases between the two germline ends. The CDR3 sequence: CASSGGQYNSNQPQHF. CDR3 DNA sequence: TGTGCCAGTAGTGGGGGACAATATAATAGCAATCAGCCCCAGCATTTT.

This chain uses TRBV9 with TRBJ1-2, with D hard to call. V shed 0 bases and J shed 1 base, with 10 bases lying between them. The germline CDR1 and CDR2 sequences are SGDLS and YYNGEE. CDR3 size: 15 residues. CDR3 coding DNA: TGTGCCAGCAGCGTAGGTTCAGGATTTAACTATGGCTACACCTTC. As protein: CASSVGSGFNYGYTF.

The chain uses TRBV14 and TRBJ2-7; 8 bases align to TRBD2. CDR1 is SGHDN and CDR2 is FVKESK in the germline V gene. Trimming at V came to 0 bases and at J to 2 bases, leaving 6 bases not matched to a gene. This CDR3 is built from 16 residues. The CDR3 region is CASSQEGVAGTYEQYF. CDR3 coding DNA: TGTGCCAGCAGCCAAGAAGGGGTAGCGGGAACCTACGAGCAGTACTTC. Full variable domain (rest looked up from reference TRBV14 and TRBJ2-7): EAGVTQFPSHSVIEKGQTVTLRCDPISGHDNLYWYRRVMGKEIKFLLHFVKESKQDESGMPNNRFLAERTGGTYSTLKVQPAELEDSGVYFCASSQEGVAGTYEQYFGPGTRLTVT.

V usage is TRBV7-9 and J usage is TRBJ2-4, with 10 positions matching TRBD2. J was trimmed by 5 bases and V by 7 bases; bases with no gene match: 11. This CDR3 comprises 16 residues. Germline CDR1 is SEHNR and CDR2 is FQNEAQ (reference sequence). The CDR3 here is CASIPPGLAGENIQYF. The CDR3 DNA sequence: TGTGCCAGCATCCCCCCCGGCCTAGCGGGAGAAAACATTCAGTACTTC.

This clone appeared a few times. The chain links TRBV19 to TRBJ2-3; TRBD2 aligns across 8 bases. The CDR3 runs 16 residues. Per germline, CDR1 LNHDA and CDR2 SQIVND (reference sequence). J was trimmed by 3 bases and V by 9 bases; bases with no gene match: 14. The CDR3 region is CASRTGRAGTTDTQYF. The DNA for the CDR3 is TGTGCCAGCCGCACCGGGAGGGCCGGGACGACAGATACGCAGTATTTT.

This clone was observed a handful of times. This rearrangement joins TRBV11-2 to TRBJ1-5; 8 bases agree with TRBD1. With V trimmed by 5 bases and J by 1 base, 10 bases remained unmatched. CDR1 and CDR2 (germline): SGHAT, FQNNGV. CDR3 length: 17 amino acids. The CDR3, as DNA: TGTGCCAGCAGCGGGGCAGGGGGCGTTGGCAGCAATCAGCCCCAGCATTTT. Amino acid sequence: CASSGAGGVGSNQPQHF.

The chain links TRBV13 to TRBJ2-7; 8 bases match TRBD1. The CDR3 covers 14 residues. The germline gives CDR1 PRHDT, CDR2 FYEKMQ (reference sequence). V shed 5 bases, J shed 3 bases, and the junction held 6 bases outside the gene matches. The CDR3 sequence: CASSVTGANYEQYF. As DNA, the CDR3 is TGTGCCAGCAGCGTGACAGGGGCGAACTACGAGCAGTACTTC.

This clone was seen a few times. The chain links TRBV6-5 to TRBJ2-1; 11 bases are shared with TRBD1. The CDR3 spans 14 residues. From germline, CDR1 is MNHEY and CDR2 SVGAGI. Germline trimming cut 2 bases from V and 9 bases from J; bases unmatched to any gene: 3. The CDR3 bases are TGTGCCAGCAGTTACACCGGGACAGGGGGTGAGCAGTTCTTC. It codes for CASSYTGTGGEQFF.

This clone was found a few times. The chain has TRBV9 and TRBJ2-2, with unresolved D. In germline, CDR1 is SGDLS, CDR2 YYNGEE. The CDR3 is 14 residues long. The V end lost 7 bases, the J end lost 0 bases, and 10 bases lay between the germline ends. The CDR3 DNA sequence: TGTGCCAGCTCTAGTAACCCGAACACCGGGGAGCTGTTTTTT. Residues: CASSSNPNTGELFF.

In its sample, this clone was seen a few times. V gene TRBV6-4 combines with J gene TRBJ2-1, with TRBD2 identical over 8 bases. The trim removed 2 bases at V and 7 bases at J, leaving 7 bases unmatched. The germline gives CDR1 MRHNA, CDR2 SNTAGT. The CDR3 has 15 residues. CDR3 residues: CASSDTSGGGNEQFF. CDR3 nucleotides: TGTGCCAGCAGTGACACGTCGGGAGGGGGAAATGAGCAGTTCTTC.

In this sample, this clone turned up a few times. The V gene is TRBV30, the J gene TRBJ2-5; TRBD1 matches at 7 bases. The CDR3 runs to 14 residues. Germline V gives CDR1 GTSNPN, CDR2 SVGIG (reference sequence). Trimming cost V 6 bases and J 4 bases; bases outside gene matches: 11. CDR3 bases: TGTGCCTGTGGGGACAGCTATGGTCTAGAGACCCAGTACTTC. Translated, it gives CACGDSYGLETQYF.

In this sample, this clone turned up many times. V usage is TRBV2 and J usage is TRBJ1-4, with D maybe TRBD1 (6 bases). The CDR3 length is 15 residues. CDR1 and CDR2 from the germline V gene are SNHLY and FYNNEI. V lost 8 bases, J lost 6 bases, and 19 bases lay in between. The CDR3 DNA reads as TGTGCCAGCGGCTTGGCGGGGGCGCCCCATGAAAAACTGTTTTTT. It translates to CASGLAGAPHEKLFF. Full variable domain (outside the CDR3, taken from reference TRBV2 and TRBJ1-4): EPEVTQTPSHQVTQMGQEVILRCVPISNHLYFYWYRQILGQKVEFLVSFYNNEISEKSEIFDDQFSVERPDGSNFTLKIRSTKLEDSAMYFCASGLAGAPHEKLFFGSGTQLSVL.